These T cell receptor beta chains were read from a single sample in a study of blood T cells in healthy people across ages. TCRdb analysed the 5' RACE reads with MiXCR anew, one entry per CDR3 protein. The sample lists approximately 1.5 million distinct CDR3 sequences, around 40% occurring once. Sequencing was carried out using blood. These receptors were obtained from a young woman in good health. Both conserved end residues are part of each CDR3.

v_call,j_call,cdr3_aa
TRBV6-5,TRBJ2-1,CASSGLAGENYNEQFF
TRBV5-6,TRBJ2-1,CASSSNRGYSSYNEQFF
TRBV25-1,TRBJ2-1,CASSEGGGDSYNEQFF
TRBV20-1,TRBJ2-3,CSATPGEFGTDTQYF
TRBV12-3/TRBV12-4,TRBJ2-2,CASSNGQGNTGELFF
TRBV28,TRBJ1-4,CASSKQPNEKLFF
TRBV4-3,TRBJ2-2,CASSQVYGGPTGELFF
TRBV6-2/TRBV6-3,TRBJ1-5,CASSYLGGKNQPQHF
TRBV27,TRBJ1-2,CASSLAGNIYGYTF
TRBV27,TRBJ1-2,CASSFMGANYGYTF
TRBV6-2/TRBV6-3,TRBJ2-3,CASTDYHTDTQYF
TRBV2,TRBJ1-2,CASKLEAGDKYGYTF
TRBV5-1,TRBJ2-7,CASSRGSGSSYEQYF
TRBV10-3,TRBJ1-1,CAISDPKNTEAFF
TRBV20-1,TRBJ2-5,CSARDPLAWTQYF
TRBV5-1,TRBJ2-7,CASSLLSGQGIYEQYF
TRBV4-1,TRBJ1-1,CASSQLFGDSLNTEAFF
TRBV4-1,TRBJ2-1,CASSYQGAPYNEQFF
TRBV4-3,TRBJ2-1,CASSQGRGYNEQFF
TRBV2,TRBJ1-6,CASSEGGRSYNSPLHF
TRBV12-3/TRBV12-4,TRBJ2-3,CASSLRTDTRYF
TRBV28,TRBJ2-7,CASSFVQGTGGYEQYF
TRBV6-6,TRBJ1-5,CASTRGDSYQPQHF
TRBV3-1,TRBJ2-7,CASSQDPLVRYEQYF
TRBV20-1,TRBJ2-3,CSARAGWDTQYF
TRBV7-9,TRBJ2-5,CASRKGLAGTQETQYF
TRBV6-5,TRBJ1-2,CASSYHQAGGNGYTF
TRBV4-3,TRBJ1-3,CASSQGTPSGNTIYF
TRBV7-2,TRBJ2-7,CASSLVTGKAYEQYF
TRBV21-1,TRBJ1-2,CASSRTGGSFYGYTF
TRBV30,TRBJ1-1,CAWSVGDRGRIDVFF
TRBV6-2/TRBV6-3,TRBJ2-5,CASSYRATAKTQYF